The 26 T cell receptor beta chains in this list originate from one sample, sequenced in a study of control samples from healthy donors and cancer patients. Data came from immunoSEQ multiplex PCR; TCRdb stores just in-frame clones and leaves some out. The sample has 120,000 to 150,000 clones; roughly 90% are singletons. The sequencing sample was made of blood. Receptors were obtained from a man aged 25 to 45 in good health.

V is TRBV7-9 and J is TRBJ2-7; D not certain. Deletions cut 4 bases from V and 3 bases from J, with 13 bases between. This CDR3 has 14 residues. Per germline, CDR1 SEHNR and CDR2 FQNEAQ (reference sequence). CDR3 protein: CASSYQTPGYEQYF. The CDR3 coding sequence is TGTGCCAGCAGCTATCAGACGCCCGGCTACGAGCAGTACTTC. Using reference TRBV7-9 and TRBJ2-7 for the parts outside the CDR3, the full variable domain is DTGVSQNPRHKITKRGQNVTFRCDPISEHNRLYWYRQTLGQGPEFLTYFQNEAQLEKSRLLSDRFSAERPKGSFSTLEIQRTEQGDSAMYLCASSYQTPGYEQYFGPGTRLTVT.

The rearrangement joins TRBV6-2 or TRBV6-3 to TRBJ1-5; the D gene is possibly TRBD1 (6 bases). Trimming left V 4 bases short and J 5 bases short, with 6 bases between. This CDR3 contains 12 residues. Germline values: CDR1 MNHEY, CDR2 SVGEGT. CDR3 sequence reads: CASSWTDQPQHF. CDR3 nucleotides: TGTGCCAGCAGTTGGACAGATCAGCCCCAGCATTTT.

The chain uses TRBV2 and TRBJ1-5; weak D call: TRBD1 (6 bases). Trimming cost V 6 bases and J 0 bases, with 12 bases left between them. The CDR3 totals 15 residues. CDR1 and CDR2 from the germline V gene are SNHLY and FYNNEI. The CDR3 loop reads CASRPDRNSNQPQHF. CDR3 sequence (DNA): TGTGCCAGCAGACCCGACAGGAATAGCAATCAGCCCCAGCATTTT.

This chain links TRBV4-1 with TRBJ1-3; D unclear. Germline-derived CDR1 and CDR2 are MGHRA and YSYEKL. The CDR3 loop spans 14 amino acids. Trimming shortened V by 1 base and J by 2 bases, and 6 bases separated the two germline ends. This chain's CDR3 is CASSQGGPGNTIYF. Written as DNA, the CDR3 is TGCGCCAGCAGCCAAGGAGGGCCTGGAAACACCATATATTTT.

The V gene is TRBV6-5, the J gene TRBJ2-1; 9 bases are a match to TRBD2. The germline V gene encodes CDR1 MNHEY and CDR2 SVGAGI. This CDR3 has 15 amino acids. With V trimmed by 4 bases and J by 5 bases, 6 bases remained unmatched. CDR3 sequence reads: CASSLDLAGNNEQFF. Written as DNA, the CDR3 is TGTGCCAGCAGTTTAGATCTAGCGGGAAACAATGAGCAGTTCTTC.

The CDR3 bases are TGTGCCAGCAGCAACCGGGACAGGGTTGACTATGGCTACACCTTC. Protein: CASSNRDRVDYGYTF. The genes are TRBV5-6 and TRBJ1-2, with 9 bases lining up with TRBD1. Germline CDR1 reads SGHDT; CDR2 reads YYEEEE. Trimming at V came to 4 bases and at J to 3 bases, leaving 7 bases not matched to a gene. This CDR3 contains 15 residues.

V usage is TRBV12-3 or TRBV12-4 and J usage is TRBJ2-7; D unclear. V dropped 1 base and J dropped 5 bases, with 6 bases sitting between them. This CDR3 comprises 12 residues. The CDR3 here is CASSLEGHEQYF. For the CDR3, the DNA is TGTGCCAGCAGTTTAGAGGGCCACGAGCAGTACTTC.

The rearrangement uses TRBV24-1 and TRBJ2-1; D assignment may be TRBD1 or TRBD2 (5 bases each). Germline V gives CDR1 KGHDR, CDR2 SFDVKD. The CDR3 is 17 residues long. Trimming took off 5 bases at V and 0 bases at J, with 16 bases between the two ends. CDR3 sequence: CATSVPGTESSYNEQFF. CDR3 in DNA: TGTGCCACCAGTGTTCCCGGGACGGAGAGCTCCTACAATGAGCAGTTCTTC.

The rearrangement uses TRBV10-3 and TRBJ2-5; TRBD2 agrees at 7 bases. Germline CDR1 and CDR2: ENHRY and SYGVKD. This CDR3 has 13 amino acids. The V and J ends lost 5 bases and 4 bases, in that order; junction bases with no gene match: 4. The chain's CDR3 is CAISRDYAETQYF. For the CDR3, the DNA is TGTGCCATCAGTCGGGACTATGCAGAGACCCAGTACTTC.

The chain combines TRBV7-2 with TRBJ2-7; 8 bases map to TRBD2. The germline gives CDR1 SGHTA, CDR2 FQGNSA. V shed 5 bases and J 1 base; nucleotides not matched to a gene: 4. The CDR3 runs 14 residues. This CDR3 reads CASSLGLASYEQYF. CDR3 nucleotides: TGTGCCAGCAGCCTAGGACTAGCTTCCTACGAGCAGTACTTC.

The chain has TRBV27 and TRBJ1-1, with 7 positions matching TRBD1. V lost 5 bases, J lost 4 bases, and 7 bases stayed unmatched. Germline loops: CDR1 MNHEY, CDR2 SMNVEV (reference sequence). The CDR3 consists of 14 residues. CDR3 residues: CASSIDRAGTEAFF. The CDR3 nucleotides read TGTGCCAGCAGTATAGACAGGGCAGGCACTGAAGCTTTCTTT.

This chain joins TRBV6-5 and TRBJ1-1; the D is unclear. Germline CDR1 and CDR2: MNHEY and SVGAGI. With 6 bases removed from V and 1 base from J, the gap between germline ends came to 12 bases. The CDR3 covers 14 residues. This CDR3 is CASSPEGGNTEAFF. DNA for the CDR3: TGTGCCAGCAGCCCCGAAGGCGGGAACACTGAAGCTTTCTTT.

Only a few counts were recorded for this clone. CDR3 in amino acids: CASSWDGGTPRSPLHF. As DNA, the CDR3 is TGTGCCAGCAGTTGGGACGGAGGTACCCCTAGGTCACCCCTCCACTTT. The chain employs TRBV6-5 and TRBJ1-6, with D possibly being TRBD1 (5 bases). V was cut by 4 bases and J by 10 bases, with 20 bases left in between. The CDR3 consists of 16 residues. Germline lookup yields CDR1 MNHEY and CDR2 SVGAGI.

The J gene is TRBJ2-2, the V gene TRBV5-6, with D possibly TRBD1 on 5 matching bases. V was clipped by 4 bases and J by 7 bases, with 17 bases between them. The germline gives CDR1 SGHDT, CDR2 YYEEEE. The CDR3 has 15 residues. CDR3 amino acids: CASSPLRVVGGELFF. As DNA, the CDR3 is TGTGCCAGCAGCCCTCTCAGGGTGGTCGGCGGGGAGCTGTTTTTT.

This clone was seen a handful of times. The DNA of the CDR3 is TGTGCCAGTAGTCGTCAGGGCGCGTCCTTTCAGGACTCCTATAATTCACCCCTCCACTTT. Translation gives CASSRQGASFQDSYNSPLHF. The chain links TRBV19 to TRBJ1-6; weak D call: TRBD1 (5 bases). Trimming pared 5 bases from V and 0 bases from J, leaving 23 bases between. The CDR3 sequence is 20 residues long. Germline CDR1 is LNHDA and CDR2 is SQIVND (reference sequence).

This chain joins TRBV4-3 and TRBJ2-2; 9 nucleotides line up with TRBD2. Germline lookup yields CDR1 LGHNA and CDR2 YSLEER. V shed 6 bases, J shed 3 bases, and the junction held 8 bases outside the gene matches. The CDR3 sequence is 16 residues long. For the CDR3, the DNA is TGCGCCAGCAGTTTGCTGGCTAGCGGGGACACCGGGGAGCTGTTTTTT. Amino acids: CASSLLASGDTGELFF.

The chain couples TRBV19 to TRBJ1-2, with 9 bases fitting TRBD1. CDR1 is LNHDA and CDR2 is SQIVND in the germline V gene (reference sequence). The CDR3 covers 13 residues. V shed 4 bases, J shed 8 bases, and the junction held 5 bases outside the gene matches. The CDR3 reads CASSRDRVEGYTF. The CDR3 region has the DNA TGTGCCAGTAGTAGGGACAGGGTGGAAGGCTACACCTTC.

This clone was observed once. The chain employs TRBV5-1 and TRBJ2-1, with D unclear. The length of the CDR3 is 15 residues. Germline-derived CDR1 and CDR2 are SGHRS and YFSETQ. V dropped 6 bases and J dropped 0 bases, with 13 bases sitting between them. The CDR3 DNA is TGCGCCAGCACCGCCCCAGAAAGCTCCTACAATGAGCAGTTCTTC. Translated, it gives CASTAPESSYNEQFF.

The V and J genes are TRBV5-1 and TRBJ2-3; 7 nucleotides match TRBD2. The germline gives CDR1 SGHRS, CDR2 YFSETQ. The trim removed 5 bases at V and 4 bases at J, leaving 10 bases unmatched. The CDR3 totals 15 residues. CDR3 DNA sequence: TGCGCCAGCAGTGCTTCCAGCGGGGTCGCAGATACGCAGTATTTT. Amino acids: CASSASSGVADTQYF.

The J gene is TRBJ1-2, the V gene TRBV24-1; D perhaps matches TRBD1 (5 bases). V lost 3 bases and J lost 5, with 9 bases in between. Germline assignment: CDR1 KGHDR and CDR2 SFDVKD. CDR3 length: 13 residues. The CDR3 nucleotides are TGTGCCACCAGTGATCGGGCAGGGTATGGCTACACCTTC. Amino acids: CATSDRAGYGYTF.

The rearrangement links TRBV4-1 to TRBJ1-1; D call uncertain. Germline V CDR1 and CDR2: MGHRA, YSYEKL. Trimming left V 4 bases short and J 3 bases short, with 12 bases between. The CDR3 is 14 residues long. CDR3 in amino acids: CASSRQVFDTEAFF. The CDR3 DNA reads as TGCGCCAGCAGCCGCCAAGTCTTTGACACTGAAGCTTTCTTT.

This clone came up once. The rearrangement links TRBV19 to TRBJ1-3, with a possible D match to TRBD1 (5 bases). CDR1 LNHDA and CDR2 SQIVND come from the germline V gene (reference sequence). Trimming left V 3 bases short and J 8 bases short, with 11 bases between. The CDR3 loop spans 13 amino acids. CDR3 sequence (DNA): TGTGCCAGTAGTATCGCCAGGGCTGACACCATATATTTT. Its translation is CASSIARADTIYF.

The V gene is TRBV6-2 or TRBV6-3, the J gene TRBJ2-2; TRBD2 is a possible D gene (5 bases). Trimming took 4 bases from V and 1 from J, leaving 13 bases between them. The CDR3 has 16 residues. Looked up from germline, CDR1 is MNHEY and CDR2 is SVGEGT. In DNA, the CDR3 is TGTGCCAGCAGTTCCCTTGAGGGTCGGAACACCGGGGAGCTGTTTTTT. This translates into CASSSLEGRNTGELFF.

The chain carries TRBV2 and TRBJ1-6, with 8 bases lining up with TRBD1. CDR3 size: 15 residues. The V gene end was trimmed by 5 bases and the J gene end by 9 bases; junction bases not matched to a gene: 9. Germline V gene sequence: CDR1 SNHLY, CDR2 FYNNEI. The CDR3 bases are TGTGCCAGCAGTCTCTCGACAGGGGCAGGTTCACCCCTCCACTTT. It translates to CASSLSTGAGSPLHF.

The rearrangement links TRBV5-1 to TRBJ2-3; D is perhaps TRBD2 (6 bases). Germline values: CDR1 SGHRS, CDR2 YFSETQ. The CDR3 runs 16 residues. Trimming shortened V by 4 bases and J by 0 bases, and 15 bases separated the two germline ends. CDR3 region: CASSMPSDTSTDTQYF. The CDR3 DNA reads as TGCGCCAGCAGCATGCCTAGCGATACTAGCACAGATACGCAGTATTTT.

The gene calls are TRBV4-1 and TRBJ1-3, with 10 bases aligning to TRBD1. The J segment lost 4 bases and the V segment lost 1 base, leaving 7 bases of the junction unmatched. The CDR3 spans 17 residues. The germline V gene encodes CDR1 MGHRA and CDR2 YSYEKL. In DNA, the CDR3 is TGCGCCAGCAGCCAAGCGGGAAGACAGGGGGCGGGAAACACCATATATTTT. This translates into CASSQAGRQGAGNTIYF.